The clone carrying this T cell receptor beta chain was seen a handful of times. TCRdb's copy holds only in-frame clones and misses some; the assay was immunoSEQ multiplex PCR. The sample has around 80,000 clones; 87% are singletons. These data come from a study of PD-L1 blockade in urothelial cancer. Whole-study context: The researchers analyzed blood 3 weeks (second dose) and 6 weeks after treatment start.

This TCR came from a woman in her 70s with urothelial cancer. Sample: PBMCs, taken around atezolizumab (anti-PD-L1) treatment.

In DNA form, the CDR3 reads TGTGCCTGGAGTGCCGCCGGGACAGACATGCTAAACACTGAAGCTTTCTTT. It translates to CAWSAAGTDMLNTEAFF. The rearrangement links TRBV30 to TRBJ1-1; 7 nucleotides line up with TRBD1. CDR3 length equals 17 residues. The J segment lost 2 bases and the V segment lost 1 base, leaving 13 bases of the junction unmatched. In germline, CDR1 is GTSNPN, CDR2 SVGIG (reference sequence).